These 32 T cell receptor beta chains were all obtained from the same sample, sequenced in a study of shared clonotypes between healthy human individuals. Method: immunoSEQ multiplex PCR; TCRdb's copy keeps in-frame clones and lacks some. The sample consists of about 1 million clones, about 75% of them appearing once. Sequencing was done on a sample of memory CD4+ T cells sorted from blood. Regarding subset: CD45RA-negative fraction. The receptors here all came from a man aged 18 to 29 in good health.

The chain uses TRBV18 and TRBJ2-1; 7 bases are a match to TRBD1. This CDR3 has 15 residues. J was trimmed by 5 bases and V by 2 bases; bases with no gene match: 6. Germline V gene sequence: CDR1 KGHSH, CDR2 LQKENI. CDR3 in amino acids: CASSPGTGAHNEQFF. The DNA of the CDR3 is TGTGCCAGCTCACCAGGAACAGGGGCCCACAATGAGCAGTTCTTC.

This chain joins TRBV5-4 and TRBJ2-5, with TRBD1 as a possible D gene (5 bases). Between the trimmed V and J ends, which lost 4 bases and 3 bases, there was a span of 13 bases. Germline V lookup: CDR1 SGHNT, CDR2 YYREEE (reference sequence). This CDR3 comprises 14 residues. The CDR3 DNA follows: TGTGCCAGCAGCGCGGACAAAATAGAAGAGACCCAGTACTTC. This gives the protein CASSADKIEETQYF. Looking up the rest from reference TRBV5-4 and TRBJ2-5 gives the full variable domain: ETGVTQSPTHLIKTRGQQVTLRCSSQSGHNTVSWYQQALGQGPQFIFQYYREEENGRGNFPPRFSGLQFPNYSSELNVNALELDDSALYLCASSADKIEETQYFGPGTRLLVL.

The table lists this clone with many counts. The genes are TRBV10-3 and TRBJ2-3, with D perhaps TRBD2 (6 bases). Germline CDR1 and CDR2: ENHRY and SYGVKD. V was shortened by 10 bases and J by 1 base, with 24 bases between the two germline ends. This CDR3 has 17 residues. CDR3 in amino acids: CATRFGRGAAGTDTQYF. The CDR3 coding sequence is TGTGCCACCAGATTCGGGCGGGGTGCTGCCGGCACAGATACGCAGTATTTT.

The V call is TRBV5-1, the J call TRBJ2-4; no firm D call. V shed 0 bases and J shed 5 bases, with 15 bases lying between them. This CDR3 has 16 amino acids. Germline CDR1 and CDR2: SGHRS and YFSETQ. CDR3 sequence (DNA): TGCGCCAGCAGCTTGGGCGGCCGGCACATCCAAAACATTCAGTACTTC. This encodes CASSLGGRHIQNIQYF.

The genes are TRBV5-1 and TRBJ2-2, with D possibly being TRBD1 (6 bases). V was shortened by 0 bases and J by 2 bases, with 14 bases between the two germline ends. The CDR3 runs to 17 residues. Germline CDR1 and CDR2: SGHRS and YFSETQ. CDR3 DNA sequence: TGCGCCAGCAGCTTGGACAGGGCTGAGCTAAACACCGGGGAGCTGTTTTTT. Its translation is CASSLDRAELNTGELFF.

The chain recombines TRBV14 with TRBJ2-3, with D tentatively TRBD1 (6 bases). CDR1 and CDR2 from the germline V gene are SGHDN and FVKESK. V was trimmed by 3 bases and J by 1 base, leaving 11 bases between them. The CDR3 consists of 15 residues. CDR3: CASSQNRERTDTQYF. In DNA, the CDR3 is TGTGCCAGCAGCCAGAACAGGGAGCGCACAGATACGCAGTATTTT.

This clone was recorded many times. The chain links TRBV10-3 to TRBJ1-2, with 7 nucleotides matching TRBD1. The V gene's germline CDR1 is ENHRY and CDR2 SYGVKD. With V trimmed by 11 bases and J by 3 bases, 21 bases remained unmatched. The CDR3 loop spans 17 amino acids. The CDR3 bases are TGTGCCGTACAAGACGACAGGGACATTCGAAGCGACTATGGCTACACCTTC. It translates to CAVQDDRDIRSDYGYTF.

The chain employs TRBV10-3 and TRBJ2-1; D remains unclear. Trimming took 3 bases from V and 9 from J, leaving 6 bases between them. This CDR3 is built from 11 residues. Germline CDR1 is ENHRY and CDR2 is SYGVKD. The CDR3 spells CAISEAFEQFF. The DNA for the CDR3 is TGTGCCATCAGTGAAGCGTTTGAGCAGTTCTTC.

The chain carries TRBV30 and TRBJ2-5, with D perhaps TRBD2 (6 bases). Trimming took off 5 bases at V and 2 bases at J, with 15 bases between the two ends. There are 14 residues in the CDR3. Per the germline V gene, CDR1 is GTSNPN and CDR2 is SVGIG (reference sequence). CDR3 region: CAWDRGVLQETQYF. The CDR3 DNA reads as TGTGCCTGGGACCGCGGGGTGCTTCAAGAGACCCAGTACTTC.

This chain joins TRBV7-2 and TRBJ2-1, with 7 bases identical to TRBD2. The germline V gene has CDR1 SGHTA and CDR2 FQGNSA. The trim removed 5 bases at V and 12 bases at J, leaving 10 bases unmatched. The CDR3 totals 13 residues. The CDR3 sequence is CASSQTPAGAQFF. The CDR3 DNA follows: TGTGCCAGCAGCCAGACTCCGGCGGGAGCGCAGTTCTTC.

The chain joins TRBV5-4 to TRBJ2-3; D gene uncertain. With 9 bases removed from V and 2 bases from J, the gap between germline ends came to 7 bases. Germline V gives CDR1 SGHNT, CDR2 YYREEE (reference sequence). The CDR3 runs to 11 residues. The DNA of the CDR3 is TGTGCCACCTCAATCACAGATACGCAGTATTTT. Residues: CATSITDTQYF.

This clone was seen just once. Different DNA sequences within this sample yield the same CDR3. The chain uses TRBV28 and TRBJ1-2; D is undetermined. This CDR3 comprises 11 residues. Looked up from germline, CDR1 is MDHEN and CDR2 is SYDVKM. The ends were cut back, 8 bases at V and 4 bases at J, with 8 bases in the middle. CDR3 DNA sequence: TGTGCCAGCGGACGGTCCTATGGCTACACCTTC. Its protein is CASGRSYGYTF.

The CDR3 here is CASSQESSGGNYGYTF. In DNA form, the CDR3 reads TGCGCCAGCAGCCAAGAGAGTTCGGGCGGCAACTATGGCTACACCTTC. The V call is TRBV4-3, the J call TRBJ1-2; no clear D. The CDR3 is 16 amino acids. The V gene lost 0 bases and the J gene lost 2 bases, with 13 bases spanning the gap. Germline values: CDR1 LGHNA, CDR2 YSLEER.

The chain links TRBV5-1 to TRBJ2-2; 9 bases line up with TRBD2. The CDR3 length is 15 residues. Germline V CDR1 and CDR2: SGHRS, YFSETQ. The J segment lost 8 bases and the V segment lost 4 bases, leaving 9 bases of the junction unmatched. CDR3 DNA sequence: TGCGCCAGCAGCCGGACCCGGCTAGCGGGGGGGGAGCTGTTTTTT. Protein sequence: CASSRTRLAGGELFF.

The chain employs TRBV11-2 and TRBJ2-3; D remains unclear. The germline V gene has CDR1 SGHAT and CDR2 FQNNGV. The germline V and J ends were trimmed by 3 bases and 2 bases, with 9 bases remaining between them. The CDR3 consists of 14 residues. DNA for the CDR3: TGTGCCAGCAGCTTCATGGTCCCCACAGATACGCAGTATTTT. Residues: CASSFMVPTDTQYF.

This CDR3 is CASSLGQGGGNTIYF. CDR3 DNA: TGTGCCAGCAGCCTCGGACAGGGAGGTGGAAACACCATATATTTT. The chain is built from TRBV9 and TRBJ1-3; 8 nucleotides align to TRBD1. V shed 4 bases and J 3 bases; nucleotides not matched to a gene: 6. From germline, CDR1 is SGDLS and CDR2 YYNGEE. The CDR3 sequence is 15 residues long.

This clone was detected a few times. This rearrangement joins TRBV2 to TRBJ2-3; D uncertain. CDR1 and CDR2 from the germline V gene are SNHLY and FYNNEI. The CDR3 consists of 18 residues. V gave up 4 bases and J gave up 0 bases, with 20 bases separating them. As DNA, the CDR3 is TGTGCCAGCAGTGGGCAGACGGCCGGAAGGTCTAGCACAGATACGCAGTATTTT. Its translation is CASSGQTAGRSSTDTQYF.

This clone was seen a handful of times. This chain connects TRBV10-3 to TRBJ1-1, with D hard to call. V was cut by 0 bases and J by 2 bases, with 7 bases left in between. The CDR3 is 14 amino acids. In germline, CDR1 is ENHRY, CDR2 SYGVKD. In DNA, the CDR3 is TGTGCCATCAGTGAGTCTAGGGCCAACACTGAAGCTTTCTTT. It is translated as CAISESRANTEAFF.

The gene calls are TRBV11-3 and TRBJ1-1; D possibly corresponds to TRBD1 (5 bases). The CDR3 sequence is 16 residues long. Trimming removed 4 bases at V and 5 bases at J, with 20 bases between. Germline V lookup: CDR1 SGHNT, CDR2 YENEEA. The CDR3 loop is CASSSDTSGRGTEAFF. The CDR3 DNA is TGTGCCAGCAGCTCGGATACGAGCGGGCGGGGGACTGAAGCTTTCTTT.

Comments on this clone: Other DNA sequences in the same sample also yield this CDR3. CDR3 amino acids: CASSLRADNEQFF. The CDR3 region has the DNA TGTGCCAGCAGCTTGCGGGCGGACAATGAGCAGTTCTTC. The J gene is TRBJ2-1, the V gene TRBV5-4; no reliable D call. Per germline, CDR1 SGHNT and CDR2 YYREEE (reference sequence). The CDR3 length is 13 residues. V lost 1 base and J lost 5, with 7 bases in between.

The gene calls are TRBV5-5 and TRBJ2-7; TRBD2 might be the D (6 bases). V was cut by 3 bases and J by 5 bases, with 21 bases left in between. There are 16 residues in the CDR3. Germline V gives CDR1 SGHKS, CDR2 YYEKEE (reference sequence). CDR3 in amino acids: CASSWFSRRGGDEQYF. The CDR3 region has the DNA TGTGCCAGCAGCTGGTTCTCGCGACGGGGAGGAGACGAGCAGTACTTC.

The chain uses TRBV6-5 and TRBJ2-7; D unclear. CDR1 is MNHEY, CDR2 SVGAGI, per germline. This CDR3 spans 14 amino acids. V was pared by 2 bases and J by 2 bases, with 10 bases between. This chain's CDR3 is CASSYTNPPYEQYF. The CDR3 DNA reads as TGTGCCAGCAGTTACACTAACCCACCCTACGAGCAGTACTTC.

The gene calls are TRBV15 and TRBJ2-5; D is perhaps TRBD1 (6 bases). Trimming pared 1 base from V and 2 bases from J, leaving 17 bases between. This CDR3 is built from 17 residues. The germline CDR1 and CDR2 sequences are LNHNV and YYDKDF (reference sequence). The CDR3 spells CATSRAGLRQGQETQYF. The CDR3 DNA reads TGTGCCACCAGCAGAGCGGGTCTACGTCAGGGGCAAGAGACCCAGTACTTC.

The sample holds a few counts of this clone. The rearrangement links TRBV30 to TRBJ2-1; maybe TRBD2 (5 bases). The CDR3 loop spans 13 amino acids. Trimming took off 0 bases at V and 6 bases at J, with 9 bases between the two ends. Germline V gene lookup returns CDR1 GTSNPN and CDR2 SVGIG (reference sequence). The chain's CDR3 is CAWSVLGGNEQFF. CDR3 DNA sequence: TGTGCCTGGAGTGTACTAGGAGGCAATGAGCAGTTCTTC.

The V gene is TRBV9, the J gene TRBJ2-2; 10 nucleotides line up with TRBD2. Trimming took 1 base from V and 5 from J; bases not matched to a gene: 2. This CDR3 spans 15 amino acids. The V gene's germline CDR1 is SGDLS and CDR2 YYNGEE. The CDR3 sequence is CASSVTSGVTGELFF. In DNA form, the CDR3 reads TGTGCCAGCAGCGTAACTAGCGGGGTAACCGGGGAGCTGTTTTTT.

CDR3 in DNA: TGTGCCAGCAGTAAACTAGGGGACTCCACAGATACGCAGTATTTT. Translated, it gives CASSKLGDSTDTQYF. This sequence joins TRBV6-8 and TRBJ2-3, with D perhaps matching TRBD2 (6 bases). The germline gives CDR1 MNHGY, CDR2 SAAAGT. Trimming pared 5 bases from V and 2 bases from J, leaving 14 bases between. This CDR3 comprises 15 residues.

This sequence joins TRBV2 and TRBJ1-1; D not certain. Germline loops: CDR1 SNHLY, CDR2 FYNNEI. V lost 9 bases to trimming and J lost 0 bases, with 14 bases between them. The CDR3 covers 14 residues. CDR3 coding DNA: TGTGCCAGAAGGGTGGCGCACATGAACACTGAAGCTTTCTTT. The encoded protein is CARRVAHMNTEAFF.

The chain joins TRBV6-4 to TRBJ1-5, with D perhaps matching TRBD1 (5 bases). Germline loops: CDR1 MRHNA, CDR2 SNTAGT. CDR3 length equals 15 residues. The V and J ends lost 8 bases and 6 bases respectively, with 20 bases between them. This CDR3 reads CASGAPAGRSQPQHF. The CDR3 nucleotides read TGTGCCAGCGGGGCGCCGGCGGGGAGGAGTCAGCCCCAGCATTTT.

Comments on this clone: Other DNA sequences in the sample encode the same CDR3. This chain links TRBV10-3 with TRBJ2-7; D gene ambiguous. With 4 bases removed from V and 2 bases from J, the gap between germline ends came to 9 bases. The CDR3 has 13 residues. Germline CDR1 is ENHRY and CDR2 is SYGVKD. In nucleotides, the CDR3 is TGTGCCATCAGTGCGGGCTTGGCCTACGAGCAGTACTTC. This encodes CAISAGLAYEQYF.

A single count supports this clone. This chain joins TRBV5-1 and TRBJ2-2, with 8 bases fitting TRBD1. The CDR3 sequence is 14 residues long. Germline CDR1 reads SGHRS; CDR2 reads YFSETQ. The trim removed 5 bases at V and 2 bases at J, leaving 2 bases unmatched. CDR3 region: CASRGTGNTGELFF. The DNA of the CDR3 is TGCGCCAGCAGGGGGACAGGTAACACCGGGGAGCTGTTTTTT.

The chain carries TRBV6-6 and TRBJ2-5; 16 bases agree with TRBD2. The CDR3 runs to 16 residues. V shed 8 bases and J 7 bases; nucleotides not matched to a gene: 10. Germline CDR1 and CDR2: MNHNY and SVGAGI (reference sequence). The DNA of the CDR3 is TGTGCCAGCGGGCCAGATGGGACTAGCGGGAGGGGGACCCAGTACTTC. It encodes CASGPDGTSGRGTQYF.

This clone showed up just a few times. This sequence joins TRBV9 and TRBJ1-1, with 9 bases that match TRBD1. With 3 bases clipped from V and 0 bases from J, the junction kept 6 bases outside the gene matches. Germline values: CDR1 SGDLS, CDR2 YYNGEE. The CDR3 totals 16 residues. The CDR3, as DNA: TGTGCCAGCAGCGCCCACGGACAGGGGATGAACACTGAAGCTTTCTTT. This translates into CASSAHGQGMNTEAFF.